Sequencing of this T cell receptor (beta chain) was carried out in a study of blood T cell repertoires in COVID-19. Some clones are missing from TCRdb's copy, which holds only in-frame ones; the method was immunoSEQ multiplex PCR. In the table there are about 300,000 clones, about nine tenths of which are singletons. Participants had their cohort set by participant-reported clinical history. Trimming stripped 7 bases from V and 3 bases from J, with 12 bases between. The length of the CDR3 is 13 residues. Germline lookup yields CDR1 MNHEY and CDR2 SVGAGI. What was sequenced was PBMCs or T cells enriched from blood (not recorded which). This sequence originates from a woman aged 18-29 years who had recovered from COVID-19. This chain joins TRBV6-5 and TRBJ1-1; perhaps TRBD1 as D (5 bases). The CDR3 coding sequence is TGTGCCAGCACCCTAGCGGGGGACACTGAAGCTTTCTTT. It codes for CASTLAGDTEAFF.